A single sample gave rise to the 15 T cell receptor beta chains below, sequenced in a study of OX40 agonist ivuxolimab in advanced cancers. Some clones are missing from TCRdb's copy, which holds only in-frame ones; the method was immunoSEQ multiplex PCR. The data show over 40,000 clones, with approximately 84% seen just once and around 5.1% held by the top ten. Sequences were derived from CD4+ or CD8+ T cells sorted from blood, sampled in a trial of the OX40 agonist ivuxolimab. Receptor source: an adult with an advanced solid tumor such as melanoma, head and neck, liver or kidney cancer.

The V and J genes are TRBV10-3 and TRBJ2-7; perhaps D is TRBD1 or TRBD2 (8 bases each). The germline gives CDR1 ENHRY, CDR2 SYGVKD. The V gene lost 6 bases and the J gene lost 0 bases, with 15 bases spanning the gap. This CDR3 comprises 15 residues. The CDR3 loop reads CAISNSGTGSYEQYF. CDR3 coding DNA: TGTGCCATCAGCAATAGCGGGACAGGCTCCTACGAGCAGTACTTC.

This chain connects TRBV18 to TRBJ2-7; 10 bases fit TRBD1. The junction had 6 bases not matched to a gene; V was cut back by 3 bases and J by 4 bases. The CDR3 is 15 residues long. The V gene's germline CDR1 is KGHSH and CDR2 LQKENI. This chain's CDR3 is CASSPAGQGGYEQYF. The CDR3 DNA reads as TGTGCCAGCTCACCGGCAGGACAGGGGGGTTACGAGCAGTACTTC.

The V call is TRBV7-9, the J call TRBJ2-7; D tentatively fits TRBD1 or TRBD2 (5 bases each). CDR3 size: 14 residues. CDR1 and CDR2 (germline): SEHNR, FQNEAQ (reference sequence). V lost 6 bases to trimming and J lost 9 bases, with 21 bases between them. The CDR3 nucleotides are TGTGCCAGCAGTCTAACCGGGCCCGGGGACGGGCAGTACTTC. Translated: CASSLTGPGDGQYF.

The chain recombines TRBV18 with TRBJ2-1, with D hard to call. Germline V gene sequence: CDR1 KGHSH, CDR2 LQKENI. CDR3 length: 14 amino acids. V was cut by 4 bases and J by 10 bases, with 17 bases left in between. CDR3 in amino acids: CASSQERVGFEQFF. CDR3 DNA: TGTGCCAGCTCACAGGAGCGTGTGGGTTTCGAGCAGTTCTTC.

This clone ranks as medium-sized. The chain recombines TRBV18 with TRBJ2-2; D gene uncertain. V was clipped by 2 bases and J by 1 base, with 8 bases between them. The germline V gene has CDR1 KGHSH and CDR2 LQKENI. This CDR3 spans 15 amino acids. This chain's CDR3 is CASSPRRGNTGELFF. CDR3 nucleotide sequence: TGTGCCAGCTCACCAAGGAGAGGGAACACCGGGGAGCTGTTTTTT. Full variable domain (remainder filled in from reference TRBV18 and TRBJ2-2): NAGVMQNPRHLVRRRGQEARLRCSPMKGHSHVYWYRQLPEEGLKFMVYLQKENIIDESGMPKERFSAEFPKEGPSILRIQQVVRGDSAAYFCASSPRRGNTGELFFGEGSRLTVL.

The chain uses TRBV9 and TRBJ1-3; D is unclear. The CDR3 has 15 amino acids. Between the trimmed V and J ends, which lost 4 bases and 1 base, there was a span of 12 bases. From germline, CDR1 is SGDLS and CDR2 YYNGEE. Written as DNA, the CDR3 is TGTGCCAGCAGCCCACCCGGCGTTTCTGGAAACACCATATATTTT. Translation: CASSPPGVSGNTIYF.

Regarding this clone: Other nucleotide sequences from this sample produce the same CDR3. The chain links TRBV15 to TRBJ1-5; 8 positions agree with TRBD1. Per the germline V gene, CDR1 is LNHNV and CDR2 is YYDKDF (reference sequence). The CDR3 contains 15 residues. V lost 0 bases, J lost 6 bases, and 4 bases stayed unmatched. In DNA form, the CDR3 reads TGTGCCACCAGCAGAGACCCAGGGGGCGGTCAGCCCCAGCATTTT. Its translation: CATSRDPGGGQPQHF.

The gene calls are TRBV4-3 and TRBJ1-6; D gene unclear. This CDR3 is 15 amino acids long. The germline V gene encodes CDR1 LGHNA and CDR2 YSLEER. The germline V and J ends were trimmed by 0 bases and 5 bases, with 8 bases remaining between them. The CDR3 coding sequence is TGCGCCAGCAGCCAAGATGGGAGGAATAATTCACCCCTCCACTTT. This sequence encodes CASSQDGRNNSPLHF.

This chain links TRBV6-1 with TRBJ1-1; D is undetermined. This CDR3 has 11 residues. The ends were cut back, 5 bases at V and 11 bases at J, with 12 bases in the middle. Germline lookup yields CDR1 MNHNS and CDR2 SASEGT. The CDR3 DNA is TGTGCCAGCAGTTACCGGACTGGGGCTTTCTTT. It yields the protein CASSYRTGAFF.

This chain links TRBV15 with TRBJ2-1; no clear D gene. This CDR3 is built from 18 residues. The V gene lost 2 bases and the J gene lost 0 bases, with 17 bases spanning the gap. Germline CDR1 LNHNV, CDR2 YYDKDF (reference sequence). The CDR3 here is CATSRPIRRRASYNEQFF. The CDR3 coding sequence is TGTGCCACCAGCAGACCAATCCGTAGGCGCGCCTCCTACAATGAGCAGTTCTTC. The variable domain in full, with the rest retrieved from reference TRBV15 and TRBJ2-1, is DAMVIQNPRYQVTQFGKPVTLSCSQTLNHNVMYWYQQKSSQAPKLLFHYYDKDFNNEADTPDNFQSRRPNTSFCFLDIRSPGLGDTAMYLCATSRPIRRRASYNEQFFGPGTRLTVL.

This CDR3 is CASTRDEAYEQYF. The DNA for the CDR3 is TGTGCCAGCACCCGGGACGAGGCCTACGAGCAGTACTTC. V gene TRBV6-6 combines with J gene TRBJ2-7, with D perhaps TRBD1 or TRBD2 (5 bases each). Germline V CDR1 and CDR2: MNHNY, SVGAGI (reference sequence). V dropped 7 bases and J dropped 2 bases, with 12 bases sitting between them. This CDR3 region has 13 residues.

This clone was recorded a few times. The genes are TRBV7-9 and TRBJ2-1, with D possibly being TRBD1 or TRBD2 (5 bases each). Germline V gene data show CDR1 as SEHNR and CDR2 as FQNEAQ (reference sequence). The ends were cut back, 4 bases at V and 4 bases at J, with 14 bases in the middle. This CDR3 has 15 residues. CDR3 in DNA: TGTGCCAGCAGCTCGGGACCGGGAAATTACAATGAGCAGTTCTTC. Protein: CASSSGPGNYNEQFF.

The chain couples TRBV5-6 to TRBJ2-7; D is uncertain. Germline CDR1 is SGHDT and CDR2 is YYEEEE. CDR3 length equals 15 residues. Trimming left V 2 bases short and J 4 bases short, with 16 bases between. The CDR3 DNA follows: TGTGCCAGCAGCTTTTGGGCATCCTCGGATTACGAGCAGTACTTC. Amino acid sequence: CASSFWASSDYEQYF.

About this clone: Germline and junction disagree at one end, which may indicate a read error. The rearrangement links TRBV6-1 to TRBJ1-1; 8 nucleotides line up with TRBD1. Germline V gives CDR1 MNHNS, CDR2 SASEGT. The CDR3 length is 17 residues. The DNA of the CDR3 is TGTGCCAGCAGTCAAGCCAGAGGCGGACAGGGTTACACTGAAGCTTTCTTT. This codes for CASSQARGGQGYTEAFF.

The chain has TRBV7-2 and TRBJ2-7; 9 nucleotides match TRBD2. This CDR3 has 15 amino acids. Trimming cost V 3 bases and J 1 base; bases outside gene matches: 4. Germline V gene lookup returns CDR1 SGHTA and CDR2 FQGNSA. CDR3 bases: TGTGCCAGCAGCTTTGAAAGCGGGAGGTCCTACGAGCAGTACTTC. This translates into CASSFESGRSYEQYF.